These 26 T cell receptor beta chains were all obtained from the same sample, sequenced in a study of cytomegalovirus exposure and HLA in healthy donors. PCR was performed using 60 Vbeta and 13 Jbeta primers. The assay was immunoSEQ multiplex PCR, and TCRdb's table has in-frame clones only and misses some. The sample has some 170,000 clones; 70% to 80% are singletons. Sequencing was carried out using PBMCs. The receptors shown here come from an older woman in good health and CMV-seropositive.

This chain links TRBV27 with TRBJ2-3, with TRBD2 as a possible D gene (6 bases). The germline gives CDR1 MNHEY, CDR2 SMNVEV (reference sequence). Trimming took off 7 bases at V and 2 bases at J, with 16 bases between the two ends. The CDR3 spans 15 residues. The CDR3 protein is CASIPLTRTTDTQYF. CDR3 nucleotides: TGTGCCAGCATACCCCTGACTAGAACCACAGATACGCAGTATTTT.

This sequence joins TRBV27 and TRBJ2-7; no firm D call. The germline CDR1 and CDR2 sequences are MNHEY and SMNVEV (reference sequence). Trimming removed 6 bases from V and 0 bases from J, with 6 bases in between. This CDR3 is built from 12 residues. The chain's CDR3 is CASRTGSYEQYF. CDR3 DNA: TGTGCCAGCAGGACGGGCTCCTACGAGCAGTACTTC.

V is TRBV30 and J is TRBJ1-2; the D gene is possibly TRBD1 (5 bases). V was pared by 2 bases and J by 4 bases, with 11 bases between. Germline CDR1 GTSNPN, CDR2 SVGIG (reference sequence). This CDR3 comprises 13 residues. The CDR3 bases are TGTGCCTGGAGTTTAGAAACAGGCTATGGCTACACCTTC. It translates to CAWSLETGYGYTF.

The genes are TRBV7-9 and TRBJ2-2, with TRBD2 identical over 15 bases. The CDR3 sequence is 17 residues long. V lost 6 bases to trimming and J lost 5 bases; unmatched junction nucleotides: 7. CDR1 is SEHNR, CDR2 FQNEAQ, per germline (reference sequence). CDR3 coding DNA: TGTGCCAGCAGACGACCGGGACTAGCGGGAGGAACCGGGGAGCTGTTTTTT. Its protein product is CASRRPGLAGGTGELFF.

The V and J genes are TRBV9 and TRBJ2-5; 10 nucleotides match TRBD2. This CDR3 spans 16 amino acids. V gave up 3 bases and J gave up 4 bases; unmatched junction bases: 9. The germline CDR1 and CDR2 sequences are SGDLS and YYNGEE. CDR3 protein: CASSAGAGGPGETQYF. As DNA, the CDR3 is TGTGCCAGCAGCGCCGGAGCGGGAGGGCCTGGAGAGACCCAGTACTTC.

V and J are TRBV19 and TRBJ2-2, with D hard to call. Per the germline V gene, CDR1 is LNHDA and CDR2 is SQIVND (reference sequence). The germline V and J ends were trimmed by 3 bases and 3 bases, with 8 bases remaining between them. This CDR3 is 14 amino acids long. This CDR3 reads CASSIYPDTGELFF. CDR3 bases: TGTGCCAGTAGTATTTACCCGGACACCGGGGAGCTGTTTTTT.

This sequence joins TRBV6-5 and TRBJ1-4; no definite D call. The CDR3 sequence is 14 residues long. V was pared by 6 bases and J by 4 bases, with 12 bases between. Germline assignment: CDR1 MNHEY and CDR2 SVGAGI. This chain's CDR3 is CASRRHGFNEKLFF. DNA for the CDR3: TGTGCCAGCAGGCGTCACGGTTTTAATGAAAAACTGTTTTTT.

This clone appeared a single time. The chain combines TRBV9 with TRBJ2-7, with D possibly TRBD1 on 6 matching bases. Germline V lookup: CDR1 SGDLS, CDR2 YYNGEE. The V and J ends lost 4 bases and 3 bases respectively, with 14 bases between them. There are 14 residues in the CDR3. In DNA form, the CDR3 reads TGTGCCAGCAGCCCCCGACAGGCAAACTACGAGCAGTACTTC. This gives the protein CASSPRQANYEQYF.

This clone occurred many times. The chain joins TRBV7-9 to TRBJ2-5; 11 bases match TRBD2. The CDR3 spans 17 residues. Germline V gene data show CDR1 as SEHNR and CDR2 as FQNEAQ (reference sequence). After removal of 5 bases from V and 5 bases from J, the junction contained 13 bases not matched to a gene. DNA for the CDR3: TGTGCCAGCAGCCCAAGGACTAGCGGGTACTCTGGGGAGACCCAGTACTTC. This codes for CASSPRTSGYSGETQYF.

V usage is TRBV4-2 and J usage is TRBJ1-1; TRBD1 is a possible D gene (5 bases). V shed 7 bases and J shed 0 bases, with 12 bases lying between them. Germline V gives CDR1 LGHNA, CDR2 YNFKEQ. The CDR3 is made up of 14 amino acids. CDR3 in amino acids: CASTPGGVNTEAFF. DNA of the CDR3: TGTGCCAGCACTCCGGGGGGGGTGAACACTGAAGCTTTCTTT.

A single count supports this clone. The chain carries TRBV30 and TRBJ1-2, with 8 nucleotides matching TRBD1. Germline V CDR1 and CDR2: GTSNPN, SVGIG (reference sequence). The length of the CDR3 is 13 residues. Trimming removed 7 bases from V and 5 bases from J; junction bases left unmatched: 9. CDR3 in amino acids: CASGQRQGYGYTF. The CDR3, as DNA: TGTGCCTCAGGCCAGAGACAGGGGTATGGCTACACCTTC.

About this clone: The junction departs from the called germline gene at one end, perhaps through a read error. V usage is TRBV5-1 and J usage is TRBJ2-4; 11 nucleotides match TRBD1. This CDR3 has 14 residues. Germline V gene sequence: CDR1 SGHRS, CDR2 YFSETQ. The CDR3 spells CASATGTGGNSQYF. The CDR3 DNA follows: TGCGCCAGCGCCACCGGGACAGGGGGGAACAGTCAGTACTTC.

This clone was observed once. The genes are TRBV7-9 and TRBJ2-3; D unclear. Trimming left V 1 base short and J 4 bases short, with 6 bases between. Germline V gene lookup returns CDR1 SEHNR and CDR2 FQNEAQ (reference sequence). This CDR3 is 13 amino acids long. CDR3 DNA: TGTGCCAGCAGCTTAGGGTACTCAGATACGCAGTATTTT. This codes for CASSLGYSDTQYF. Filled out from reference TRBV7-9 and TRBJ2-3, the complete variable domain reads DTGVSQNPRHKITKRGQNVTFRCDPISEHNRLYWYRQTLGQGPEFLTYFQNEAQLEKSRLLSDRFSAERPKGSFSTLEIQRTEQGDSAMYLCASSLGYSDTQYFGPGTRLTVL.

V usage is TRBV7-2 and J usage is TRBJ2-4, with TRBD1 as a possible D gene (6 bases). The CDR3 runs to 14 residues. Germline CDR1 and CDR2: SGHTA and FQGNSA. V was shortened by 5 bases and J by 8 bases, with 16 bases between the two germline ends. In DNA form, the CDR3 reads TGTGCCAGCAGCCGTCCTACCCCAGGGGACATTCAGTACTTC. Its protein product is CASSRPTPGDIQYF.

V is TRBV7-6 and J is TRBJ2-1; the D gene is possibly TRBD1 (5 bases). CDR1 and CDR2 (germline): SGHVS, FNYEAQ. This CDR3 comprises 14 residues. The V and J ends lost 6 bases and 8 bases respectively, with 17 bases between them. This chain's CDR3 is CASRAIRGRDEQFF. In DNA form, the CDR3 reads TGTGCCAGCAGGGCTATTAGGGGAAGGGATGAGCAGTTCTTC.

V and J are TRBV5-1 and TRBJ2-4; 9 nucleotides agree with TRBD1. CDR1 is SGHRS and CDR2 is YFSETQ in the germline V gene. The CDR3 extends over 13 amino acids. Trimming at V came to 3 bases and at J to 12 bases, leaving 7 bases not matched to a gene. CDR3 sequence: CASSSGQGRSQYF. The DNA for the CDR3 is TGCGCCAGCAGCTCGGGACAGGGTCGCAGTCAGTACTTC.

The V gene is TRBV18, the J gene TRBJ1-4; 7 bases agree with TRBD1. The V gene end was trimmed by 3 bases and the J gene end by 8 bases; junction bases not matched to a gene: 12. The CDR3 spans 16 residues. The germline V gene has CDR1 KGHSH and CDR2 LQKENI. CDR3 coding DNA: TGTGCCAGCTCACCTTATGTCGCAGGGGGGAGCGAAAAACTGTTTTTT. This codes for CASSPYVAGGSEKLFF.

This clone has only one observation. The rearrangement uses TRBV2 and TRBJ2-1; 8 bases agree with TRBD2. V lost 6 bases, J lost 2 bases, and 12 bases stayed unmatched. Looked up from germline, CDR1 is SNHLY and CDR2 is FYNNEI. CDR3 length: 17 amino acids. DNA for the CDR3: TGTGCCAGCAGCGACCGGACTAGCCCCCGAACCTACAATGAGCAGTTCTTC. This codes for CASSDRTSPRTYNEQFF. Using reference TRBV2 and TRBJ2-1 for the parts outside the CDR3, the full variable domain is EPEVTQTPSHQVTQMGQEVILRCVPISNHLYFYWYRQILGQKVEFLVSFYNNEISEKSEIFDDQFSVERPDGSNFTLKIRSTKLEDSAMYFCASSDRTSPRTYNEQFFGPGTRLTVL.

This clone came up a few times. The V call is TRBV5-6, the J call TRBJ1-5; a possible D gene is TRBD1 (5 bases). This CDR3 is 19 amino acids long. Germline V lookup: CDR1 SGHDT, CDR2 YYEEEE. The ends were cut back, 4 bases at V and 2 bases at J, with 25 bases in the middle. CDR3 bases: TGTGCCAGCAGCCCCCGGACTAGTGGGGGTGGATACGGCAATCAGCCCCAGCATTTT. Its translation is CASSPRTSGGGYGNQPQHF. Using reference TRBV5-6 and TRBJ1-5 for the parts outside the CDR3, the full variable domain is DAGVTQSPTHLIKTRGQQVTLRCSPKSGHDTVSWYQQALGQGPQFIFQYYEEEERQRGNFPDRFSGHQFPNYSSELNVNALLLGDSALYLCASSPRTSGGGYGNQPQHFGDGTRLSIL.

The chain combines TRBV27 with TRBJ1-1; no clear D. CDR3 length: 13 residues. The V end was cut by 4 bases, the J end by 5 bases, with 11 bases between. Per germline, CDR1 MNHEY and CDR2 SMNVEV (reference sequence). CDR3 residues: CASSSRFRTEAFF. DNA for the CDR3: TGTGCCAGCAGTTCCAGGTTTCGGACTGAAGCTTTCTTT.

The genes are TRBV15 and TRBJ1-1; D gene ambiguous. CDR1 and CDR2 (germline): LNHNV, YYDKDF (reference sequence). There are 16 residues in the CDR3. V was trimmed by 0 bases and J by 2 bases, leaving 13 bases between them. This chain's CDR3 is CATSRDLPSINTEAFF. CDR3 DNA sequence: TGTGCCACCAGCAGAGATTTACCTAGTATTAACACTGAAGCTTTCTTT. Full variable domain (remainder filled in from reference TRBV15 and TRBJ1-1): DAMVIQNPRYQVTQFGKPVTLSCSQTLNHNVMYWYQQKSSQAPKLLFHYYDKDFNNEADTPDNFQSRRPNTSFCFLDIRSPGLGDTAMYLCATSRDLPSINTEAFFGQGTRLTVV.

The chain joins TRBV5-4 to TRBJ2-1; 9 positions agree with TRBD1. The CDR3 runs 14 residues. After removal of 4 bases from V and 7 bases from J, the junction contained 6 bases not matched to a gene. Germline CDR1 is SGHNT and CDR2 is YYREEE (reference sequence). The CDR3 sequence is CASSGGQGWNEQFF. CDR3 nucleotide sequence: TGTGCCAGCAGCGGGGGACAGGGATGGAATGAGCAGTTCTTC. Variable domain in full (rest from reference TRBV5-4 and TRBJ2-1): ETGVTQSPTHLIKTRGQQVTLRCSSQSGHNTVSWYQQALGQGPQFIFQYYREEENGRGNFPPRFSGLQFPNYSSELNVNALELDDSALYLCASSGGQGWNEQFFGPGTRLTVL.

This chain joins TRBV5-4 and TRBJ2-7, with TRBD1 matching 7 bases. The length of the CDR3 is 14 residues. The germline CDR1 and CDR2 sequences are SGHNT and YYREEE (reference sequence). The J segment lost 1 base and the V segment lost 4 bases, leaving 5 bases of the junction unmatched. The CDR3 sequence: CASSRETGSYEQYF. In nucleotides, the CDR3 is TGTGCCAGCAGCCGAGAGACAGGGTCCTACGAGCAGTACTTC.

The J gene is TRBJ2-3, the V gene TRBV7-6; 7 nucleotides agree with TRBD2. The CDR3 covers 17 residues. Germline CDR1 and CDR2: SGHVS and FNYEAQ. V was clipped by 3 bases and J by 0 bases; unmatched bases: 9. The CDR3 coding sequence is TGTGCCAGCAGCTTCCAGCTTAGCGGGTTTAGCACAGATACGCAGTATTTT. It specifies CASSFQLSGFSTDTQYF.

This chain uses TRBV2 with TRBJ2-7; D might be TRBD2 (6 bases). Trimming took off 6 bases at V and 3 bases at J, with 9 bases between the two ends. Germline loops: CDR1 SNHLY, CDR2 FYNNEI. CDR3 size: 12 residues. The CDR3 DNA is TGTGCCAGCAGGCGGGGCAGCTACGAGCAGTACTTC. Protein sequence: CASRRGSYEQYF.

The chain recombines TRBV25-1 with TRBJ2-1, with unresolved D. CDR1 is MGHDK, CDR2 SYGVNS, per germline. The CDR3 runs to 12 residues. Trimming shortened V by 3 bases and J by 12 bases, and 12 bases separated the two germline ends. The CDR3 DNA follows: TGTGCCAGCAGTGAGTCTAGTCGTGGGCAGTTCTTC. It encodes CASSESSRGQFF.